These 4 T cell receptor beta chains originate from one sample sequenced in a study of blood T cell repertoires in COVID-19. This table comes from immunoSEQ multiplex PCR, and its TCRdb copy is limited to in-frame clones, with some not included. The table has approximately 200,000 clones, 65% to 90% seen once; the top ten hold about 5%. The specimen sequenced was peripheral blood. These receptors were collected from a human donor in a cohort sampled during active COVID-19.

V is TRBV7-2 and J is TRBJ1-2, with TRBD1 matching over 11 bases. The CDR3 is 16 amino acids. From germline, CDR1 is SGHTA and CDR2 FQGNSA. After removal of 4 bases from V and 4 bases from J, the junction contained 8 bases not matched to a gene. CDR3 amino acids: CASSSDRGRNGYGYTF. The CDR3 region has the DNA TGTGCCAGCAGCTCGGACAGGGGGCGCAACGGCTATGGCTACACCTTC.

Comment on this clone: This may be a read error, as it is one base from a much larger clone. The same CDR3 is also encoded by other DNA sequences in this sample. V and J are TRBV28 and TRBJ1-1; maybe TRBD1 (6 bases). The CDR3 extends over 13 amino acids. Germline V gene data show CDR1 as MDHEN and CDR2 as SYDVKM. Trimming left V 4 bases short and J 1 base short, with 7 bases between. The CDR3 nucleotides read TGTGCCAGCAGTTCGGGACAGAACACTGAAGCTTTCTTT. Encoded protein: CASSSGQNTEAFF.

This chain uses TRBV5-6 with TRBJ2-2; 7 bases match TRBD1. The junction had 3 bases not matched to a gene; V was cut back by 2 bases and J by 5 bases. Germline V lookup: CDR1 SGHDT, CDR2 YYEEEE. The CDR3 is made up of 14 amino acids. The DNA for the CDR3 is TGTGCCAGCAGCTTCCCCAGGGGGACCGGGGAGCTGTTTTTT. The encoded protein is CASSFPRGTGELFF.

The chain employs TRBV19 and TRBJ1-6; D may be TRBD1 (6 bases). This CDR3 comprises 13 residues. The V gene lost 4 bases and the J gene lost 6 bases, with 7 bases spanning the gap. The germline V gene has CDR1 LNHDA and CDR2 SQIVND (reference sequence). Here the CDR3 DNA reads TGTGCCAGTAGTAGCAGGGGTAATTCACCCCTCCACTTT. Translation gives CASSSRGNSPLHF.